This paragraph covers one TCR beta chain sequence. The sample originates from a study of OX40 agonist ivuxolimab in advanced cancers. About the study: An agonistic anti-OX40 (CD134) antibody, ivuxolimab, was used to treat the patients.

Assay: immunoSEQ multiplex PCR; the TCRdb copy retains only in-frame clones and omits some. The table lists some 110,000 clones, around 93% of them singletons, with roughly 0.15% in the top ten. This sequence was found in an adult with an advanced solid tumor such as melanoma, head and neck, liver or kidney cancer. The sample was CD4+ or CD8+ T cells sorted from blood, taken in a trial of the OX40 agonist ivuxolimab.

The CDR3 DNA reads as TGTGCCAGCAGCCCCGGACTGAACACCGGGGAGCTGTTTTTT. Protein product: CASSPGLNTGELFF. The rearrangement joins TRBV5-5 to TRBJ2-2, with a weak D call TRBD2 (5 bases). Trimming removed 4 bases at V and 1 base at J, with 8 bases between. Germline CDR1 reads SGHKS; CDR2 reads YYEKEE (reference sequence). The CDR3 contains 14 residues.